The clone carrying this T cell receptor beta chain was seen only once. This specimen comes from a study of blood T cell repertoires in COVID-19. Whole-study context: COVID-19 samples from acute and convalescent phases originated in the United States, Italy and Spain. The analysed material was cDNA or gDNA that came from T cells, B-cell-depleted T cells, or PBMCs.

Original processing notes: Reference gene primer amplification in the assay estimated nucleated cell counts. Data came from immunoSEQ multiplex PCR; TCRdb stores just in-frame clones and leaves some out. For V, J and clone size, that table is used; D and trimming come from the DNA. The sample has 250,000 to 300,000 clones, approximately 90% seen once; the top ten hold 2.3%. The length of the CDR3 is 17 residues. The V segment lost 0 bases and the J segment 9 bases; nucleotides outside the gene matches: 10. CDR1 and CDR2 (germline): ENHRY, SYGVKD. Assignments of participants to cohorts depended upon their own reported clinical history.

The sequence came from a middle-aged woman with acute COVID-19. The chain has TRBV10-3 and TRBJ2-1; 11 bases are a match to TRBD2. Sequencing input: PBMCs or T cells enriched from blood (not recorded which). The CDR3 region is CAISESRGTSGSGEQFF. In DNA, the CDR3 is TGTGCCATCAGTGAGTCGAGGGGGACTAGCGGCAGTGGTGAGCAGTTCTTC.